The 29 T cell receptor beta chains below all came from one sample that was sequenced in a study of technical replicates of blood from a handful of donors. Assay used: immunoSEQ multiplex PCR; TCRdb lists only in-frame clones, some missing. The profile covers roughly 50,000 clones, with nearly 95% appearing a single time and 2.5% to 3.5% taken by the ten largest. Sample: PBMCs. These receptors all come from a human donor in good health. Some clones in this sample may be carry-over from other donors' samples.

The gene calls are TRBV15 and TRBJ2-1, with 7 nucleotides matching TRBD2. Germline values: CDR1 LNHNV, CDR2 YYDKDF (reference sequence). This CDR3 contains 18 residues. With V trimmed by 0 bases and J by 4 bases, 12 bases remained unmatched. CDR3 nucleotide sequence: TGTGCCACCAGCAGAGAGACCCCCCGGGACTACATGTACAATGAGCAGTTCTTC. Protein: CATSRETPRDYMYNEQFF.

Regarding this clone: At one boundary the junction diverges from the germline segment, which might be a read error. The rearrangement links TRBV13 to TRBJ2-1; perhaps TRBD2 as D (6 bases). This CDR3 comprises 18 residues. Germline V gene lookup returns CDR1 PRHDT and CDR2 FYEKMQ (reference sequence). The DNA for the CDR3 is TGTGCCAGCAGCGTAGGGTTTTCGGAAGCTAGCGACTACAATGAGCAGTTCTTC. Amino acid sequence: CASSVGFSEASDYNEQFF.

The chain combines TRBV19 with TRBJ2-7, with 10 nucleotides matching TRBD1. CDR1 is LNHDA and CDR2 is SQIVND in the germline V gene (reference sequence). V gave up 6 bases and J gave up 2 bases; unmatched junction bases: 4. This CDR3 is 14 amino acids long. The chain's CDR3 is CASSRTGGTYEQYF. The CDR3 DNA reads TGTGCCAGTAGCCGGACAGGGGGTACCTACGAGCAGTACTTC.

This chain links TRBV5-1 with TRBJ2-6; 8 bases align to TRBD1. This CDR3 comprises 16 residues. Trimming removed 4 bases from V and 0 bases from J; junction bases left unmatched: 3. CDR1 SGHRS and CDR2 YFSETQ come from the germline V gene. The CDR3 nucleotides are TGCGCCAGCAGCCCAACAGGGGGCTCTGGGGCCAACGTCCTGACTTTC. Translating it yields CASSPTGGSGANVLTF. Using reference TRBV5-1 and TRBJ2-6 for the parts outside the CDR3, the full variable domain is KAGVTQTPRYLIKTRGQQVTLSCSPISGHRSVSWYQQTPGQGLQFLFEYFSETQRNKGNFPGRFSGRQFSNSRSEMNVSTLELGDSALYLCASSPTGGSGANVLTFGAGSRLTVL.

The rearrangement joins TRBV9 to TRBJ2-2, with TRBD2 matching over 14 bases. V lost 6 bases, J lost 5 bases, and 9 bases stayed unmatched. The CDR3 runs 17 residues. Germline-derived CDR1 and CDR2 are SGDLS and YYNGEE. CDR3 in amino acids: CASTPGLAGGGTGELFF. CDR3 bases: TGTGCCAGCACCCCTGGACTAGCGGGAGGCGGGACCGGGGAGCTGTTTTTT.

V and J are TRBV5-8 and TRBJ2-7; no firm D call. CDR1 and CDR2 from the germline V gene are SGHTS and YDEGEE. V lost 2 bases and J lost 2, with 8 bases in between. The CDR3 loop spans 13 amino acids. CDR3: CASSFLPAYEQYF. The CDR3 DNA reads as TGTGCCAGCAGCTTCCTTCCCGCCTACGAGCAGTACTTC.

The chain recombines TRBV6-6 with TRBJ1-1; D might be TRBD1 (6 bases). The CDR3 sequence is 14 residues long. With 7 bases removed from V and 0 bases from J, the gap between germline ends came to 12 bases. The germline V gene encodes CDR1 MNHNY and CDR2 SVGAGI (reference sequence). CDR3 in DNA: TGTGCCAGCAATCCTGGACAGATGAACACTGAAGCTTTCTTT. Translating it yields CASNPGQMNTEAFF.

This clone was detected once. The chain couples TRBV6-5 to TRBJ1-2; 9 bases are shared with TRBD1. This CDR3 is built from 15 residues. Germline V gene data show CDR1 as MNHEY and CDR2 as SVGAGI. Trimming at V came to 6 bases and at J to 4 bases, leaving 9 bases not matched to a gene. CDR3 residues: CASSRDRDVSYGYTF. The CDR3 DNA reads as TGTGCCAGCAGCCGGGACAGGGACGTCTCCTATGGCTACACCTTC.

The chain carries TRBV11-3 and TRBJ2-1; TRBD2 agrees at 7 bases. This CDR3 is 14 amino acids long. CDR1 and CDR2 from the germline V gene are SGHNT and YENEEA. V was pared by 0 bases and J by 5 bases, with 1 base of the junction left unmatched. The CDR3 coding sequence is TGTGCCAGCAGCTTAGAAGCGGGGAACAATGAGCAGTTCTTC. This encodes CASSLEAGNNEQFF.

The chain links TRBV6-5 to TRBJ2-1; TRBD2 matches 12 bases. Germline V lookup: CDR1 MNHEY, CDR2 SVGAGI. With 0 bases clipped from V and 10 bases from J, the junction kept 7 bases outside the gene matches. The CDR3 is 16 residues long. The CDR3 here is CASSYSSSGGAQEQFF. CDR3 bases: TGTGCCAGCAGTTACTCCTCTAGCGGGGGGGCCCAAGAGCAGTTCTTC.

V usage is TRBV4-1 and J usage is TRBJ1-3; 9 bases match TRBD1. The germline V gene has CDR1 MGHRA and CDR2 YSYEKL. The V and J ends lost 0 bases and 7 bases, in that order; junction bases with no gene match: 4. The CDR3 sequence is 15 residues long. The CDR3 loop is CASSQDRTGVNTIYF. The DNA of the CDR3 is TGCGCCAGCAGCCAAGACAGGACAGGGGTGAACACCATATATTTT.

This clone is termed large (0.1 to 1%). This rearrangement joins TRBV10-3 to TRBJ2-7; 7 bases map to TRBD2. The CDR3 is made up of 19 amino acids. With V trimmed by 7 bases and J by 2 bases, 23 bases remained unmatched. From germline, CDR1 is ENHRY and CDR2 SYGVKD. Here the CDR3 reads CAINGGGKVGLRVTYEQYF. CDR3 DNA sequence: TGTGCCATCAATGGGGGAGGGAAGGTCGGTTTGCGGGTAACCTACGAGCAGTACTTC.

This clone appeared a few times. CDR3 DNA sequence: TGCGCCAGCAGCCAAGAGACGGCGGGAGGTTACAATGAGCAGTTCTTC. Encoded protein: CASSQETAGGYNEQFF. J is TRBJ2-1 and V is TRBV4-3, with 8 bases matching TRBD2. The germline V gene encodes CDR1 LGHNA and CDR2 YSLEER. V trimming: 0 bases; J trimming: 4 bases; junction bases outside the gene matches: 5. This CDR3 has 16 amino acids.

V and J are TRBV5-1 and TRBJ1-2; D remains unclear. The CDR3 totals 12 residues. The germline V and J ends were trimmed by 4 bases and 4 bases, with 8 bases remaining between them. Per germline, CDR1 SGHRS and CDR2 YFSETQ. The DNA of the CDR3 is TGCGCCAGCAGCCCGCCGGGCTATGGCTACACCTTC. The encoded protein is CASSPPGYGYTF.

About this clone: The same CDR3 arises from other DNA sequences in this sample as well. CDR3 protein: CASSATGGSAYEQYF. In DNA, the CDR3 is TGTGCCAGCAGTGCGACGGGGGGCTCAGCCTACGAGCAGTACTTC. The gene calls are TRBV6-1 and TRBJ2-7, with D perhaps matching TRBD2 (7 bases). Per germline, CDR1 MNHNS and CDR2 SASEGT. Trimming took off 4 bases at V and 2 bases at J, with 15 bases between the two ends. The CDR3 spans 15 residues.

This sequence joins TRBV4-1 and TRBJ2-1, with 10 bases lining up with TRBD2. Losses at the gene ends were 6 bases for V and 4 bases for J; bases not matched to a gene: 6. The CDR3 has 15 residues. The V gene's germline CDR1 is MGHRA and CDR2 YSYEKL. The CDR3 DNA reads TGCGCCAGCAGTTGGGTAGCGGGAGGTTACAATGAGCAGTTCTTC. Its protein product is CASSWVAGGYNEQFF.

The V gene is TRBV6-5, the J gene TRBJ1-6, with D unresolved. The germline V and J ends were trimmed by 0 bases and 9 bases, with 9 bases remaining between them. The CDR3 contains 14 residues. Germline V gene data show CDR1 as MNHEY and CDR2 as SVGAGI. CDR3 bases: TGTGCCAGCAGTTACTCTATTGGAGGTTCACCCCTCCACTTT. Its protein product is CASSYSIGGSPLHF.

This chain uses TRBV7-6 with TRBJ2-1, with 14 bases that match TRBD2. Germline CDR1 SGHVS, CDR2 FNYEAQ. J gave up 8 bases and V 0 bases, and 3 bases lay outside the gene matches. This CDR3 spans 16 amino acids. In DNA form, the CDR3 reads TGTGCCAGCAGCTTAGCACCGGGACTAGCGGGAGATGAGCAGTTCTTC. This translates into CASSLAPGLAGDEQFF.

The V gene is TRBV10-3, the J gene TRBJ1-5, with no clear D. Trimming removed 3 bases at V and 2 bases at J, with 14 bases between. Germline CDR1 is ENHRY and CDR2 is SYGVKD. CDR3 size: 16 residues. In DNA form, the CDR3 reads TGTGCCATCAGTGAAACCAGGATCCACGGCAATCAGCCCCAGCATTTT. Translating gives CAISETRIHGNQPQHF.

The chain recombines TRBV30 with TRBJ1-2, with 7 nucleotides matching TRBD1. After removal of 1 base from V and 6 bases from J, the junction contained 5 bases not matched to a gene. Per germline, CDR1 GTSNPN and CDR2 SVGIG (reference sequence). This CDR3 spans 13 amino acids. The CDR3 sequence is CAWSGLGGDGYTF. The DNA of the CDR3 is TGTGCCTGGAGTGGGCTAGGGGGCGATGGCTACACCTTC.

The chain's CDR3 is CSVEAYGTVNTEAFF. CDR3 in DNA: TGCAGCGTTGAAGCCTATGGGACAGTCAACACTGAAGCTTTCTTT. The V and J genes are TRBV29-1 and TRBJ1-1, with TRBD1 identical over 7 bases. The length of the CDR3 is 15 residues. Germline loops: CDR1 SQVTM, CDR2 ANQGSEA. The junction had 7 bases not matched to a gene; V was cut back by 1 base and J by 2 bases. The full variable domain, its missing parts supplied by reference TRBV29-1 and TRBJ1-1, is SAVISQKPSRDICQRGTSLTIQCQVDSQVTMMFWYRQQPGQSLTLIATANQGSEATYESGFVIDKFPISRPNLTFSTLTVSNMSPEDSSIYLCSVEAYGTVNTEAFFGQGTRLTVV.

CDR3 residues: CASSRGGGGEQYF. The DNA of the CDR3 is TGTGCCAGCAGCCGAGGGGGGGGCGGCGAGCAGTACTTC. The V call is TRBV28, the J call TRBJ2-7; maybe TRBD2 (7 bases). CDR1 and CDR2 from the germline V gene are MDHEN and SYDVKM. V was clipped by 6 bases and J by 6 bases, with 15 bases between them. The CDR3 is made up of 13 amino acids.

This chain uses TRBV19 with TRBJ1-1, with TRBD1 matching over 7 bases. Losses at the gene ends were 3 bases for V and 5 bases for J; bases not matched to a gene: 6. The CDR3 is 14 amino acids. Per the germline V gene, CDR1 is LNHDA and CDR2 is SQIVND (reference sequence). The CDR3 reads CASSMNRGQTEAFF. The DNA for the CDR3 is TGTGCCAGTAGTATGAATAGGGGACAGACTGAAGCTTTCTTT.

The genes are TRBV29-1 and TRBJ2-1, with 7 bases matching TRBD2. V was clipped by 6 bases and J by 5 bases; unmatched bases: 7. The germline CDR1 and CDR2 sequences are SQVTM and ANQGSEA. The length of the CDR3 is 13 residues. This chain's CDR3 is CSVGGGLNNEQFF. CDR3 nucleotides: TGCAGCGTGGGCGGGGGACTCAACAATGAGCAGTTCTTC.

The chain employs TRBV19 and TRBJ1-5; D remains ambiguous. The CDR3 runs 14 residues. V gave up 7 bases and J gave up 7 bases, with 17 bases separating them. CDR1 is LNHDA and CDR2 is SQIVND in the germline V gene (reference sequence). The CDR3 region is CASTDRPSGQPQHF. For the CDR3, the DNA is TGTGCCAGTACCGATCGGCCTTCGGGGCAGCCCCAGCATTTT.

This chain connects TRBV29-1 to TRBJ2-2, with 10 nucleotides matching TRBD2. V shed 7 bases and J 5 bases; nucleotides not matched to a gene: 7. Germline V gene data show CDR1 as SQVTM and CDR2 as ANQGSEA. The CDR3 is 14 residues long. CDR3: CSAPGTSVTGELFF. CDR3 nucleotides: TGCAGCGCACCCGGGACTAGCGTAACCGGGGAGCTGTTTTTT.

The rearrangement links TRBV27 to TRBJ2-1; 8 bases align to TRBD2. After removal of 3 bases from V and 7 bases from J, the junction contained 5 bases not matched to a gene. The germline V gene has CDR1 MNHEY and CDR2 SMNVEV (reference sequence). The CDR3 sequence is 14 residues long. CDR3 loop: CASSLQRETNEQFF. CDR3 nucleotides: TGTGCCAGCAGTTTGCAGCGGGAGACGAATGAGCAGTTCTTC.

Comments on this clone: One junction end disagrees with the germline gene, perhaps due to a read error. V is TRBV6-6 and J is TRBJ1-1; a possible D gene is TRBD1 (6 bases). This CDR3 has 12 amino acids. From germline, CDR1 is MNHNY and CDR2 SVGAGI (reference sequence). CDR3 bases: TGTGCCAGCAATACAGGGAGTTCTGAGGCTTTCTTT. Protein: CASNTGSSEAFF.

V usage is TRBV29-1 and J usage is TRBJ2-7; D is unresolved. Trimming took off 2 bases at V and 2 bases at J, with 10 bases between the two ends. CDR3 length equals 13 residues. Germline CDR1 is SQVTM and CDR2 is ANQGSEA. CDR3 in amino acids: CSVEKAGTYEQYF. Here the CDR3 DNA reads TGCAGCGTTGAAAAAGCAGGAACCTACGAGCAGTACTTC.